This T cell receptor (beta chain) derives from a study of CD4 and CD8 cells across lung adenocarcinoma regions. Localized lung adenocarcinoma, a non-small cell lung cancer, affected the donors. From germline, CDR1 is MNHNS and CDR2 SASEGT. The CDR3 is 15 amino acids. V gave up 11 bases and J gave up 12 bases, with 30 bases separating them. TCRdb re-derived calls from the PCR reads in MiXCR, one entry per CDR3 protein. This sample has more than 10,000 distinct CDR3 sequences, with around 61% found just once. This chain links TRBV6-1 with TRBJ2-3; D is perhaps TRBD1 or TRBD2 (6 bases each). The sequence came from a female donor with lung adenocarcinoma. The CD4 and CD8 labels of this study may be unreliable. The sequenced sample was CD8+ T cells from the margin of a lung tumor. The CDR3 region has the DNA TGTGCCGGCGGGATCGGGGGCCGTGGCCCAGAGACCCAGTATTTT. Its translation is CAGGIGGRGPETQYF.